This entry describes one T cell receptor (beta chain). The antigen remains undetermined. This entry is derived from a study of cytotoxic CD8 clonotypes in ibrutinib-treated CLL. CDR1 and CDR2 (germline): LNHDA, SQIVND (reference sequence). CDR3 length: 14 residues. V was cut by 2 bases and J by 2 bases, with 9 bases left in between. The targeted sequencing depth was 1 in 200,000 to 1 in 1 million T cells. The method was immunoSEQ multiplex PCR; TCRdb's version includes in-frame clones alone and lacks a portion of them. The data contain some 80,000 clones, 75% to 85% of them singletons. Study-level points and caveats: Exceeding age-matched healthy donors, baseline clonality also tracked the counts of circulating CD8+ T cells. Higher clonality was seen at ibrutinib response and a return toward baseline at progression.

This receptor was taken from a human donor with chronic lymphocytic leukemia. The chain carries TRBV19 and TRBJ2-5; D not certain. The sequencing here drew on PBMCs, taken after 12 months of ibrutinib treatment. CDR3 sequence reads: CASSIPGLQETQYF. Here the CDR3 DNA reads TGTGCCAGTAGTATACCAGGTCTTCAAGAGACCCAGTACTTC.